The 26 T cell receptor beta chains below were found in one sample sequenced in a study of OX40 agonist ivuxolimab in advanced cancers. Repertoires were generated with immunoSEQ multiplex PCR, while TCRdb's copy carries only in-frame clones and drops some. The sample gives more than 55,000 clones, 86% of which show up once; roughly 4% is in the top ten. Sequencing was performed on CD4+ or CD8+ T cells sorted from blood, taken in a trial of the OX40 agonist ivuxolimab. These receptors came from an adult with an advanced solid tumor such as melanoma, head and neck, liver or kidney cancer.

This chain connects TRBV5-4 to TRBJ2-5, with D uncertain. Germline V CDR1 and CDR2: SGHNT, YYREEE (reference sequence). V was cut by 0 bases and J by 5 bases, with 5 bases left in between. This CDR3 comprises 12 residues. This CDR3 is CASSLESETQYF. CDR3 in DNA: TGTGCCAGCAGCTTGGAGTCCGAGACCCAGTACTTC.

The rearrangement links TRBV7-2 to TRBJ1-6, with 7 nucleotides matching TRBD1. The J segment lost 10 bases and the V segment lost 3 bases, leaving 12 bases of the junction unmatched. Germline-derived CDR1 and CDR2 are SGHTA and FQGNSA. The CDR3 runs 16 residues. DNA of the CDR3: TGTGCCAGCAGCTTCCCCGGAGGGGGCAGGGGGTCACCCCTCCACTTT. Translation gives CASSFPGGGRGSPLHF.

The CDR3 nucleotides read TGTGCCAGCAGCTTAGTGAGGACAGGGATGATCTCCGACTACACCTTC. Translation gives CASSLVRTGMISDYTF. The rearrangement joins TRBV7-2 to TRBJ1-2, with 8 nucleotides matching TRBD1. The length of the CDR3 is 16 residues. In germline, CDR1 is SGHTA, CDR2 FQGNSA. V gave up 1 base and J gave up 10 bases; unmatched junction bases: 14.

This chain connects TRBV7-2 to TRBJ2-7; D unclear. The CDR3 loop spans 13 amino acids. From germline, CDR1 is SGHTA and CDR2 FQGNSA. V was shortened by 0 bases and J by 0 bases, with 3 bases between the two germline ends. As DNA, the CDR3 is TGTGCCAGCAGCTTAGCTTTCTCCTACGAGCAGTACTTC. It is translated as CASSLAFSYEQYF. Full variable domain (rest looked up from reference TRBV7-2 and TRBJ2-7): GAGVSQSPSNKVTEKGKDVELRCDPISGHTALYWYRQSLGQGLEFLIYFQGNSAPDKSGLPSDRFSAERTGGSVSTLTIQRTQQEDSAVYLCASSLAFSYEQYFGPGTRLTVT.

The genes are TRBV11-2 and TRBJ2-1; 9 bases match TRBD1. There are 15 residues in the CDR3. Germline assignment: CDR1 SGHAT and CDR2 FQNNGV. After removal of 2 bases from V and 3 bases from J, the junction contained 2 bases not matched to a gene. CDR3 sequence reads: CASSLPGQGYNEQFF. CDR3 DNA: TGTGCCAGCAGCTTACCGGGACAGGGCTACAATGAGCAGTTCTTC.

The CDR3 DNA sequence: TGTGCCAGCAGCTTAGGCGGCACTCAAGAGACCCAGTACTTC. Translation: CASSLGGTQETQYF. V usage is TRBV11-3 and J usage is TRBJ2-5; D gene uncertain. Germline values: CDR1 SGHNT, CDR2 YENEEA. CDR3 length: 14 amino acids. V shed 1 base and J shed 2 bases, with 8 bases lying between them.

This chain uses TRBV4-3 with TRBJ1-1; 7 nucleotides match TRBD1. V dropped 3 bases and J dropped 6; count of bases not matched to a gene: 4. The CDR3 sequence is 13 residues long. CDR1 LGHNA and CDR2 YSLEER come from the germline V gene. The CDR3 coding sequence is TGCGCCAGCAGCCATGAGACAGGGTCTGAAGCTTTCTTT. Its translation is CASSHETGSEAFF.

The chain uses TRBV4-3 and TRBJ2-3, with a tentative D call TRBD2 (5 bases). The CDR3 is 14 residues long. Trimming pared 4 bases from V and 1 base from J, leaving 9 bases between. Germline lookup yields CDR1 LGHNA and CDR2 YSLEER. The CDR3 DNA follows: TGCGCCAGCAGCCCCTATAGCGGCACAGATACGCAGTATTTT. Translation: CASSPYSGTDTQYF.

The chain has TRBV6-6 and TRBJ1-5; D is unresolved. Germline lookup yields CDR1 MNHNY and CDR2 SVGAGI (reference sequence). Trimming took off 7 bases at V and 4 bases at J, with 11 bases between the two ends. The length of the CDR3 is 13 residues. The CDR3 here is CASKTGSNQPQHF. The CDR3 DNA is TGTGCCAGCAAAACGGGATCAAATCAGCCCCAGCATTTT.

The chain employs TRBV7-2 and TRBJ2-7; D unclear. The CDR3 loop spans 13 amino acids. V dropped 4 bases and J dropped 6 bases, with 13 bases sitting between them. Germline CDR1 reads SGHTA; CDR2 reads FQGNSA. This CDR3 is CASSSLQGFEQYF. The CDR3 bases are TGTGCCAGCAGCTCCTTGCAAGGGTTCGAGCAGTACTTC.

Here the CDR3 reads CASSLDWHSSHPLTGELFF. As DNA, the CDR3 is TGCGCCAGCAGCTTGGATTGGCACAGCTCGCACCCACTAACCGGGGAGCTGTTTTTT. The rearrangement joins TRBV5-1 to TRBJ2-2; D is ambiguous. Trimming cost V 0 bases and J 5 bases, with 23 bases left between them. This CDR3 is 19 amino acids long. The germline V gene has CDR1 SGHRS and CDR2 YFSETQ.

V is TRBV30 and J is TRBJ1-2; D gene ambiguous. The CDR3 has 14 residues. Deletions cut 2 bases from V and 4 bases from J, with 14 bases between. CDR1 is GTSNPN and CDR2 is SVGIG in the germline V gene (reference sequence). The CDR3 DNA reads TGTGCCTGGAGTCTTTCGACGGTCTCCTATGGCTACACCTTC. This encodes CAWSLSTVSYGYTF.

V is TRBV10-2 and J is TRBJ1-3; D gene ambiguous. Germline CDR1 reads WSHSY; CDR2 reads SAAADI. The CDR3 length is 17 residues. Trimming shortened V by 0 bases and J by 3 bases, and 15 bases separated the two germline ends. CDR3 sequence reads: CASSESVVRVYGNTIYF. CDR3 sequence (DNA): TGCGCCAGCAGTGAGTCCGTAGTTCGGGTGTATGGAAACACCATATATTTT.

The chain uses TRBV6-6 and TRBJ1-1, with TRBD1 identical over 7 bases. The CDR3 loop spans 15 amino acids. Per the germline V gene, CDR1 is MNHNY and CDR2 is SVGAGI (reference sequence). Losses at the gene ends were 0 bases for V and 5 bases for J; bases not matched to a gene: 6. Here the CDR3 DNA reads TGTGCCAGCAGTTACTCGAGTTCAGGGGGTACTGAAGCTTTCTTT. Its translation: CASSYSSSGGTEAFF.

This chain links TRBV5-6 with TRBJ2-5; D possibly corresponds to TRBD2 (5 bases). V was cut by 4 bases and J by 0 bases, with 16 bases left in between. The CDR3 is 16 residues long. The germline V gene has CDR1 SGHDT and CDR2 YYEEEE. In DNA form, the CDR3 reads TGTGCCAGCAGCGCATGGGGAGCGACCCACCAAGAGACCCAGTACTTC. Protein sequence: CASSAWGATHQETQYF.

The J gene is TRBJ2-2, the V gene TRBV18; D may correspond to TRBD1 or TRBD2 (5 bases each). This CDR3 spans 14 amino acids. V lost 3 bases, J lost 4 bases, and 9 bases lay in between. Germline values: CDR1 KGHSH, CDR2 LQKENI. CDR3 coding DNA: TGTGCCAGCTCACCGGGGGTCCTCACCGGGGAGCTGTTTTTT. Translated: CASSPGVLTGELFF.

The chain joins TRBV4-1 to TRBJ1-6, with a weak D call TRBD1 (5 bases). The CDR3 is 16 residues long. In germline, CDR1 is MGHRA, CDR2 YSYEKL. V lost 4 bases, J lost 6 bases, and 16 bases lay in between. CDR3 residues: CASSRIQGWSNSPLHF. CDR3 coding DNA: TGCGCCAGCAGCCGGATTCAGGGATGGAGTAATTCACCCCTCCACTTT.

In nucleotides, the CDR3 is TGTGCCACCTTGAGGGGGGGGACCTACGAGCAGTACTTC. This codes for CATLRGGTYEQYF. The chain employs TRBV28 and TRBJ2-7; the D gene is possibly TRBD2 (7 bases). Germline V gene data show CDR1 as MDHEN and CDR2 as SYDVKM. The CDR3 extends over 13 amino acids. Between the trimmed V and J ends, which lost 10 bases and 2 bases, there was a span of 15 bases.

Of note for this clone: At one end, the junction sequence differs from germline, possibly due to a read error. This chain links TRBV6-1 with TRBJ1-4, with 11 positions matching TRBD1. Germline V gives CDR1 MNHNS, CDR2 SASEGT. The CDR3 contains 15 residues. The CDR3, as DNA: TGTGCCAGCAGTGGTCGGGACAGGGGGAATGAAAGACTGTTTTTT. As protein: CASSGRDRGNERLFF.

This clone occurred once. The chain joins TRBV5-6 to TRBJ1-1, with D maybe TRBD1 (6 bases). Trimming took 4 bases from V and 4 from J, leaving 17 bases between them. Germline CDR1 and CDR2: SGHDT and YYEEEE. The CDR3 loop spans 15 amino acids. DNA of the CDR3: TGTGCCAGCAGCCGTCTAAGGGGGAGGGCCACTGAAGCTTTCTTT. It codes for CASSRLRGRATEAFF.

V gene TRBV27 combines with J gene TRBJ1-1; D might be TRBD1 (5 bases). V lost 6 bases and J 4 bases, leaving 12 bases between the germline ends. CDR1 and CDR2 (germline): MNHEY, SMNVEV (reference sequence). CDR3 length: 13 residues. CDR3 in DNA: TGTGCCAGCAGGGTGGGGGGGGGCACTGAAGCTTTCTTT. Encoded protein: CASRVGGGTEAFF.

The chain's CDR3 is CASSETRVLNEQFF. The CDR3 DNA follows: TGTGCCAGCAGTGAAACTAGAGTACTCAATGAGCAGTTCTTC. The chain uses TRBV2 and TRBJ2-1; D perhaps matches TRBD2 (5 bases). V was trimmed by 2 bases and J by 6 bases, leaving 11 bases between them. This CDR3 spans 14 amino acids. Germline V lookup: CDR1 SNHLY, CDR2 FYNNEI.

J is TRBJ2-5 and V is TRBV7-2, with 7 bases that match TRBD1. The CDR3 spans 13 residues. Germline CDR1 SGHTA, CDR2 FQGNSA. V gave up 5 bases and J gave up 1 base; unmatched junction bases: 1. The CDR3 loop reads CASSRDSQETQYF. The CDR3 bases are TGTGCCAGCAGCCGGGACAGCCAAGAGACCCAGTACTTC.

The V and J genes are TRBV29-1 and TRBJ2-7; perhaps D is TRBD1 or TRBD2 (5 bases each). With 6 bases removed from V and 6 bases from J, the gap between germline ends came to 21 bases. The CDR3 loop spans 14 amino acids. Germline V gene sequence: CDR1 SQVTM, CDR2 ANQGSEA. CDR3 sequence (DNA): TGCAGCGTGGGCAGGGACGGCAGGGTGGGCGAGCAGTACTTC. This encodes CSVGRDGRVGEQYF.

The J gene is TRBJ1-3, the V gene TRBV9; D gene unclear. V lost 3 bases to trimming and J lost 3 bases, with 19 bases between them. The germline V gene encodes CDR1 SGDLS and CDR2 YYNGEE. This CDR3 has 17 amino acids. DNA for the CDR3: TGTGCCAGCAGCGCCTCCCAGGCCAGCCTGTATGGAAACACCATATATTTT. Its translation is CASSASQASLYGNTIYF. The whole variable domain, filled in from reference TRBV9 and TRBJ1-3, reads DSGVTQTPKHLITATGQRVTLRCSPRSGDLSVYWYQQSLDQGLQFLIQYYNGEERAKGNILERFSAQQFPDLHSELNLSSLELGDSALYFCASSASQASLYGNTIYFGEGSWLTVV.

CDR3 nucleotide sequence: TGTGCCAGCAGCCTAGGACAGGGGGCTTGGGAGACCCAGTACTTC. This translates into CASSLGQGAWETQYF. J is TRBJ2-5 and V is TRBV7-3, with 11 bases that match TRBD1. The CDR3 length is 15 residues. The trim removed 5 bases at V and 5 bases at J, leaving 7 bases unmatched. CDR1 is SGHTA, CDR2 FQGTGA, per germline.